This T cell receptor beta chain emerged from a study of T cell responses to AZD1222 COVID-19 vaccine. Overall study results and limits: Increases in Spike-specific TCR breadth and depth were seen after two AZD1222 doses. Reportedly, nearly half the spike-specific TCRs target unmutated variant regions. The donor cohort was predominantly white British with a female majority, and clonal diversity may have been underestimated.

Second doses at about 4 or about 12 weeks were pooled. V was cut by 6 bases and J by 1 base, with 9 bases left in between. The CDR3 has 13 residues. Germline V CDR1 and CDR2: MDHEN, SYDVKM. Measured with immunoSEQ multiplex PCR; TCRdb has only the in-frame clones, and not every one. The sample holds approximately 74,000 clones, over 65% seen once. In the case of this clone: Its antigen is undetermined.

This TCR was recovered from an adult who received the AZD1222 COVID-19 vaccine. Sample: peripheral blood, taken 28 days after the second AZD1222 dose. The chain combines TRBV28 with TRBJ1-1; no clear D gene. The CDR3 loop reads CASRGIGNTEAFF. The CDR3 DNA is TGTGCCAGCAGGGGAATTGGGAACACTGAAGCTTTCTTT.